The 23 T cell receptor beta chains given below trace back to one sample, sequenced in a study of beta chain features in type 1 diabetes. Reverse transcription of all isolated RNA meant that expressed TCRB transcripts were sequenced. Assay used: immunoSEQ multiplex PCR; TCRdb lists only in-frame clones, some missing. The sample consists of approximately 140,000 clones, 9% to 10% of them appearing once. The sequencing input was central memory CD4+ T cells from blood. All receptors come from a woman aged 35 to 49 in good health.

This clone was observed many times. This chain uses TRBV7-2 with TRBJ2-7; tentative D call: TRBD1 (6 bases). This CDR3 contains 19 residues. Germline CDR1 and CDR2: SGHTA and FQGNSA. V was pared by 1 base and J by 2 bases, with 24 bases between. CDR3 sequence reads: CASSLVHPGQWNLAYEQYF. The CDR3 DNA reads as TGTGCCAGCAGCTTAGTACACCCAGGACAGTGGAACCTCGCCTACGAGCAGTACTTC.

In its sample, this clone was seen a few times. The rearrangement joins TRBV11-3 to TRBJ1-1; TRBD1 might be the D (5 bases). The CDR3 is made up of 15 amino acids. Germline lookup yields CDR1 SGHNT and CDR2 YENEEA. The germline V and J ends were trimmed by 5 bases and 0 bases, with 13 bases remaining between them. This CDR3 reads CASSPPGLMNTEAFF. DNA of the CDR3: TGTGCCAGCAGCCCCCCAGGGCTGATGAACACTGAAGCTTTCTTT.

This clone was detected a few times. CDR3 residues: CASSSLGGGEYF. CDR3 in DNA: TGTGCCAGCAGCTCCTTGGGCGGGGGGGAGTACTTC. The chain combines TRBV7-9 with TRBJ2-4; TRBD2 matches at 9 bases. There are 12 residues in the CDR3. Trimming removed 4 bases from V and 14 bases from J; junction bases left unmatched: 6. Germline-derived CDR1 and CDR2 are SEHNR and FQNEAQ (reference sequence).

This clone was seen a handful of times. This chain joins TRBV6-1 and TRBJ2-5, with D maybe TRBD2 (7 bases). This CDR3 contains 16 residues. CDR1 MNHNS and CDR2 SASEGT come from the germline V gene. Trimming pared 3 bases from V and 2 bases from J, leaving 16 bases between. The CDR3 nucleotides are TGTGCCAGCAGTGATTCCTGGAGGGGGGGTCAAGAGACCCAGTACTTC. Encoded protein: CASSDSWRGGQETQYF.

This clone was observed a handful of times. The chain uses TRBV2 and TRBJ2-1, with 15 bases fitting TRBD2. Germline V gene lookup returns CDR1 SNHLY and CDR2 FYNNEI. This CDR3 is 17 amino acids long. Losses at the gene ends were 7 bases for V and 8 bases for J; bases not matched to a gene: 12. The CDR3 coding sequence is TGTGCCAGCACCTTTGGGGGACTAGCGGGGGGAAGGCATGAGCAGTTCTTC. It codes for CASTFGGLAGGRHEQFF.

CDR3 region: CASSDLPGFPYEQYF. The CDR3 DNA reads as TGTGCCAGCAGTGATCTACCAGGGTTTCCGTACGAGCAGTACTTC. J is TRBJ2-7 and V is TRBV21-1; TRBD1 is taken as the D call from the table, unchecked against the DNA. TRBV21-1 constitutes a pseudogene. The CDR3 spans 15 residues.

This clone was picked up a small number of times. CDR3 DNA: TGTGCCACCCAACGGGGGGGCCTAGAGACCCAGTACTTC. Its protein is CATQRGGLETQYF. The genes are TRBV6-1 and TRBJ2-5; 8 nucleotides line up with TRBD2. After removal of 10 bases from V and 4 bases from J, the junction contained 8 bases not matched to a gene. CDR3 length: 13 amino acids. Germline assignment: CDR1 MNHNS and CDR2 SASEGT.

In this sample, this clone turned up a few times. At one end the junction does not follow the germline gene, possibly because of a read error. The CDR3 sequence is CASSQGLADEETQYF. The CDR3 DNA is TGTGCTAGCAGCCAGGGACTAGCGGATGAAGAGACCCAGTACTTC. V is TRBV7-7 and J is TRBJ2-5; 11 bases fit TRBD2. The CDR3 covers 15 residues. Germline V gene lookup returns CDR1 SSHAT and CDR2 FNYEAQ (reference sequence).

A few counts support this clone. The chain's CDR3 is CATSTVGGVQDTQYF. CDR3 nucleotides: TGTGCCACCAGCACCGTGGGGGGTGTACAGGATACGCAGTATTTT. The rearrangement joins TRBV15 to TRBJ2-3, with a weak D call TRBD2 (6 bases). The CDR3 extends over 15 amino acids. Germline CDR1 and CDR2: LNHNV and YYDKDF (reference sequence). V lost 4 bases and J lost 6, with 17 bases in between.

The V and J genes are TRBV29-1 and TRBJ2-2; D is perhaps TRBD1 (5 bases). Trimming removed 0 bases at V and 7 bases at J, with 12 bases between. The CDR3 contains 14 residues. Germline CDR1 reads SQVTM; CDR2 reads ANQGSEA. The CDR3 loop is CSVEEDTRIGELFF. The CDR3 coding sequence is TGCAGCGTTGAAGAGGACACCCGGATCGGGGAGCTGTTTTTT.

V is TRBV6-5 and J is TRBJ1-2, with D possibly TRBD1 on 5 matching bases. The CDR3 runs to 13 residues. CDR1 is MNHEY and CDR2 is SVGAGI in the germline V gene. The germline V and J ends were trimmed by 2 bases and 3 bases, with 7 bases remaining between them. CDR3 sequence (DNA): TGTGCCAGCAGTTACGGGGCTGACTATGGCTACACCTTC. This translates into CASSYGADYGYTF.

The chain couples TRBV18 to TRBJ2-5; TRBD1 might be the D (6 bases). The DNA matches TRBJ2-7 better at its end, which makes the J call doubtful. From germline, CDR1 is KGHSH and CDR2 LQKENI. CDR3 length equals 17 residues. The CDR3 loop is CASSPLPRGGWPNEQYF. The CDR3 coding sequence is TGTGCCAGCTCACCACTCCCCCGAGGGGGTTGGCCGAACGAGCAGTACTTC.

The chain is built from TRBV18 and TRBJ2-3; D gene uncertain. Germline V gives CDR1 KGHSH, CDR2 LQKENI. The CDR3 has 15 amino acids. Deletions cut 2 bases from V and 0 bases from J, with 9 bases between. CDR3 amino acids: CASSPLLASTDTQYF. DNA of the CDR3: TGTGCCAGCTCACCATTACTTGCTAGCACAGATACGCAGTATTTT.

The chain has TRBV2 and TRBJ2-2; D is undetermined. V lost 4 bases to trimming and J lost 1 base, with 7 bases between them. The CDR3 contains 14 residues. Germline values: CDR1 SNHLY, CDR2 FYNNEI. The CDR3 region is CASSVSQNTGELFF. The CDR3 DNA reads TGTGCCAGCAGTGTATCACAGAACACCGGGGAGCTGTTTTTT.

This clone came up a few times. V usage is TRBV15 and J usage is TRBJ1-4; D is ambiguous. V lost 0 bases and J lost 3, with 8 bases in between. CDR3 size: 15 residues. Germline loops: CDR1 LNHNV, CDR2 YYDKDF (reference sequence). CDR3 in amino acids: CATSRDRGPNEKLFF. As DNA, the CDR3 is TGTGCCACCAGCAGAGATCGGGGTCCTAATGAAAAACTGTTTTTT.

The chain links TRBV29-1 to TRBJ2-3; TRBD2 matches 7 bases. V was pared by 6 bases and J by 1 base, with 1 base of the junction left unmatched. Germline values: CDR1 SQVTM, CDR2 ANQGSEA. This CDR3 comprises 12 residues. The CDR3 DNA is TGCAGCGTAACTAGCGGCACAGATACGCAGTATTTT. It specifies CSVTSGTDTQYF.

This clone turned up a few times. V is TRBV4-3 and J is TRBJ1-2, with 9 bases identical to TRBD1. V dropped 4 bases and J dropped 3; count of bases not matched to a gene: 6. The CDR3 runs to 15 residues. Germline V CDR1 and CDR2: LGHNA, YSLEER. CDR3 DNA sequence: TGCGCCAGCAGCCTTTTACAGGGGGCGGACTATGGCTACACCTTC. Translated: CASSLLQGADYGYTF.

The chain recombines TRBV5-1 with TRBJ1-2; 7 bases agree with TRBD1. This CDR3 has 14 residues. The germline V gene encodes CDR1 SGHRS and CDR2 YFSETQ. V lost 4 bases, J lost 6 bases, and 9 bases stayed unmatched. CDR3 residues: CASSPGQNYDGYTF. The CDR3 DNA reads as TGCGCCAGCAGCCCGGGACAGAACTATGATGGCTACACCTTC.

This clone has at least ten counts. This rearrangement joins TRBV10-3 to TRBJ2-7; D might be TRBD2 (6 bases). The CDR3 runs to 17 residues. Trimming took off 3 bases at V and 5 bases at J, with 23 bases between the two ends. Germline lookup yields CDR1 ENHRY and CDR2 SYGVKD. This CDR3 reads CAISDPSIGGGRDEQYF. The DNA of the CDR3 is TGTGCCATCAGTGATCCTTCGATTGGGGGAGGTCGGGACGAGCAGTACTTC.

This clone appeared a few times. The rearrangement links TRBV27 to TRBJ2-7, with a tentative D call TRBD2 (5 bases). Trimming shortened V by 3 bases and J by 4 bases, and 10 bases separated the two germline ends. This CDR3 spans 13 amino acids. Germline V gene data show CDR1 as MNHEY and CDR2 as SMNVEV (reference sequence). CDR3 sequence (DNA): TGTGCCAGCAGTTTCCCCGGAGGTTACGAGCAGTACTTC. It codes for CASSFPGGYEQYF.

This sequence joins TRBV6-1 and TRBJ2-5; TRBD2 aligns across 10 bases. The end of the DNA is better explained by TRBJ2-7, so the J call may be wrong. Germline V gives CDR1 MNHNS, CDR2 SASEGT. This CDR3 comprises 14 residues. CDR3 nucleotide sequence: TGTGCCAGCCTATCTAGCGGGGGAGGGTACGAGCAGTACTTC. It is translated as CASLSSGGGYEQYF.

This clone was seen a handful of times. This CDR3 is CASSLEGSFNEQFF. CDR3 in DNA: TGCGCCAGCAGCTTGGAAGGGAGTTTCAATGAGCAGTTCTTC. The J gene is TRBJ2-1, the V gene TRBV5-1; D is possibly TRBD2 (5 bases). CDR1 is SGHRS and CDR2 is YFSETQ in the germline V gene. Trimming removed 0 bases from V and 6 bases from J, with 10 bases in between. CDR3 length equals 14 residues.

CDR3 DNA sequence: TGCGCCAGCAGCCAAGATATATGGGCTGACTATGGCTACACCTTC. It is translated as CASSQDIWADYGYTF. The V call is TRBV4-1, the J call TRBJ1-2; D gene unclear. The CDR3 has 15 amino acids. CDR1 and CDR2 (germline): MGHRA, YSYEKL. V lost 0 bases and J 3 bases, leaving 11 bases between the germline ends.